This T cell receptor beta chain is from a study of T cell repertoires in cytomegalovirus infection. Study context: Researchers turned to recently identified HLA-C-restricted CMV epitopes as well as well-studied HLA-B-restricted ones.

This clonotype was found a few times. As yet, its antigen is unknown. Study-wide points: Summed public TCR beta family frequency identified CMV carriers bearing the relevant HLA.

Germline V gene sequence: CDR1 SQVTM, CDR2 ANQGSEA. Deletions cut 6 bases from V and 4 bases from J, with 27 bases between. This CDR3 is built from 17 residues. One entry per CDR3 protein, called by TCRdb with MiXCR from the reads. The sample consists of approximately 1,000,000 distinct CDR3 sequences, roughly 30% of them appearing once. The sequence was obtained from a human donor in good health (CMV status not recorded). Some clones in this sample may be carry-over from other donors' samples. Sequencing was performed on cultured CD8+ T cells from PBMCs, taken from culture after CMV antigen stimulation. The chain carries TRBV29-1 and TRBJ1-2; possible D gene TRBD1, 5 bases. For the CDR3, the DNA is TGCAGCGTATTACTCCGGGACGCCAACCCCCCCACCTATGGCTACACCTTC. Translating it yields CSVLLRDANPPTYGYTF.